The 5 T cell receptor beta chains listed next were all sequenced from one sample in a study of regulatory T cells in long-lasting Graves disease. Regarding time point: newly diagnosed GD, antithyroid drugs for less than 3 months. Making the TCR library involved RNA that had been extracted from PBMCs. With iRepertoire HTBI primers and Arm-PCR of CDR3 regions, TCR beta libraries were built. TCRdb reprocessed the multiplex PCR reads with MiXCR, giving one entry per CDR3 protein. The sample lists roughly 350,000 distinct CDR3 sequences, roughly 17% occurring once. This sample also belongs to another study, concerning T cells in Graves' hyperthyroidism and ophthalmopathy.

Sequenced here: peripheral blood mononuclear cells (PBMCs), sampled at new diagnosis, from a patient treated with antithyroid drugs. The receptors were sampled from a man between 40 and 49 years old with Graves disease.

V is TRBV20-1 and J is TRBJ2-1, with TRBD2 identical over 13 bases. V shed 3 bases and J 7 bases; nucleotides not matched to a gene: 15. This CDR3 has 18 residues. Germline assignment: CDR1 DFQATT and CDR2 SNEGSKA (reference sequence). The DNA for the CDR3 is TGCAGTGCTAGGACTACTATGACTAGCGGGGGGCGTAGGAATGAGCAGTTCTTC. This codes for CSARTTMTSGGRRNEQFF.

This clonotype was counted a few times. This sequence joins TRBV24-1 and TRBJ1-5, with no clear D. Germline V gene sequence: CDR1 KGHDR, CDR2 SFDVKD. The V gene lost 4 bases and the J gene lost 5 bases, with 8 bases spanning the gap. The length of the CDR3 is 13 residues. The CDR3 DNA reads as TGTGCCACCAGTGAATCGGGTTATCAGCCCCAGCATTTT. It codes for CATSESGYQPQHF.

This clonotype came up a few times. The chain recombines TRBV29-1 with TRBJ2-3; 11 nucleotides match TRBD1. The germline V gene encodes CDR1 SQVTM and CDR2 ANQGSEA. The V and J ends lost 7 bases and 4 bases, in that order; junction bases with no gene match: 4. The length of the CDR3 is 13 residues. This chain's CDR3 is CSAGQGAADTQYF. The CDR3 region has the DNA TGCAGCGCCGGACAGGGGGCCGCAGATACGCAGTATTTT.

This clonotype showed up many times. The gene calls are TRBV6-5 and TRBJ1-2; D is undetermined. Trimming stripped 2 bases from V and 7 bases from J, with 5 bases between. CDR1 is MNHEY and CDR2 is SVGAGI in the germline V gene. The CDR3 is made up of 11 amino acids. CDR3 DNA: TGTGCCAGCAGTTACGGGTCTGGCTACACCTTC. Protein sequence: CASSYGSGYTF.

The table lists this clonotype with many counts. V and J are TRBV5-1 and TRBJ2-3, with 10 bases aligning to TRBD1. CDR1 and CDR2 from the germline V gene are SGHRS and YFSETQ. This CDR3 comprises 17 residues. With V trimmed by 1 base and J by 4 bases, 9 bases remained unmatched. The CDR3: CASSLPRDRGRSDTQYF. CDR3 in DNA: TGCGCCAGCAGCTTGCCGCGGGACAGGGGAAGGTCAGATACGCAGTATTTT.